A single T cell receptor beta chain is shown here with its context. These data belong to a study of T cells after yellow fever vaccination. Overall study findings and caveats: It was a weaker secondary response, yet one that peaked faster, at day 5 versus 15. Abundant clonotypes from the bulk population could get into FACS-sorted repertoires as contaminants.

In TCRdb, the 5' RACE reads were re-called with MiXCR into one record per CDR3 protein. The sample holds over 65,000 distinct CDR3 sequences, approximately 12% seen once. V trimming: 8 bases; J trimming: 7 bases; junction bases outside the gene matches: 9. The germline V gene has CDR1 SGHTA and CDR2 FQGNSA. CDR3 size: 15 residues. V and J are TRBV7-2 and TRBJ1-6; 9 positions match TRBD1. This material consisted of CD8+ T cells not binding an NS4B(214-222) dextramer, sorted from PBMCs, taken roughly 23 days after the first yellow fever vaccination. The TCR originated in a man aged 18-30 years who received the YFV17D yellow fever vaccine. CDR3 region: CASRRGQGVNSPLHF. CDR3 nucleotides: TGTGCCAGCCGAAGGGGACAGGGAGTCAATTCACCCCTCCACTTT. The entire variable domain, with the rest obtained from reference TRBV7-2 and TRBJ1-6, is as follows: GAGVSQSPSNKVTEKGKDVELRCDPISGHTALYWYRQSLGQGLEFLIYFQGNSAPDKSGLPSDRFSAERTGGSVSTLTIQRTQQEDSAVYLCASRRGQGVNSPLHFGNGTRLTVT.